Below are 27 T cell receptor beta chains sequenced from a single sample in a study of molecular identifiers for immune sequencing clone quantification. TCRdb analysed the PCR reads with MiXCR anew, one entry per CDR3 protein. Of approximately 680,000 distinct CDR3 sequences detected, around 25% appear once; the ten largest clones hold about 0.84%. Sequencing was performed on naive CD8+ T cells from blood, with Jurkat cell RNA spiked in. Described subset: FACS-sorted CD8+CD4-CCR7+CD45RA+ naive T cells. The receptors originated from a human donor in good health. Some libraries in this study had Jurkat cell RNA spiked in.

The V and J genes are TRBV19 and TRBJ2-7, with TRBD1 matching 9 bases. V lost 1 base to trimming and J lost 4 bases; unmatched junction nucleotides: 8. This CDR3 spans 16 amino acids. Germline CDR1 reads LNHDA; CDR2 reads SQIVND (reference sequence). CDR3 loop: CASSIGLWTGVYEQYF. The CDR3 region has the DNA TGTGCCAGTAGTATAGGACTCTGGACAGGGGTTTACGAGCAGTACTTC.

This clonotype was recorded at least ten times. The CDR3 coding sequence is TGTGCCAGCAGCCAAGGTGGCAGGCCCTACGAGCAGTACTTC. It specifies CASSQGGRPYEQYF. The rearrangement links TRBV14 to TRBJ2-7; D is uncertain. Trimming removed 1 base from V and 2 bases from J, with 9 bases in between. The CDR3 consists of 14 residues. CDR1 and CDR2 from the germline V gene are SGHDN and FVKESK.

Note on this clonotype: This may be a read error: a much more frequent sequence differs by one nucleotide. The rearrangement uses TRBV4-3 and TRBJ2-5, with TRBD2 matching over 13 bases. Germline CDR1 reads LGHNA; CDR2 reads YSLEER. The CDR3 spans 16 residues. The CDR3 sequence: CASSPTSGGLQEPQYF. The DNA of the CDR3 is TGCGCCAGCAGCCCGACTAGCGGGGGGTTACAAGAGCCCCAGTACTTC.

Notes on this clonotype: Since a much larger clone is just one base distant, this may be a read error. The chain links TRBV7-3 to TRBJ2-5; D not certain. The CDR3 loop spans 13 amino acids. Germline-derived CDR1 and CDR2 are SGHTA and FQGTGA. The CDR3 nucleotides are TGTGCCAGCAGTCCGACTGAAGAAGAGACCCAGCACTTC. Its translation is CASSPTEEETQHF.

This clonotype was recorded a few times. This could be a read error, since a much larger clone is one nucleotide away. CDR3 in DNA: TGTGCCAGCACCGATGACCTGCTAGGGACAGAATATGAAAAACTGTTTTTT. This codes for CASTDDLLGTEYEKLFF. This chain joins TRBV28 and TRBJ1-4, with 7 bases matching TRBD1. Germline V gives CDR1 MDHEN, CDR2 SYDVKM. This CDR3 region has 17 residues. V lost 7 bases and J lost 6; bases outside the gene matches: 17.

This clonotype was observed many times. This chain links TRBV30 with TRBJ2-3; tentatively, D is TRBD1 (5 bases). The CDR3 sequence is 15 residues long. In germline, CDR1 is GTSNPN, CDR2 SVGIG (reference sequence). The V gene lost 4 bases and the J gene lost 4 bases, with 18 bases spanning the gap. The CDR3 loop is CAWTRLAGWADTQYF. The DNA of the CDR3 is TGTGCCTGGACGCGGTTGGCAGGGTGGGCAGATACGCAGTATTTT. Full variable domain (outside the CDR3, taken from reference TRBV30 and TRBJ2-3): SQTIHQWPATLVQPVGSPLSLECTVEGTSNPNLYWYRQAAGRGLQLLFYSVGIGQISSEVPQNLSASRPQDRQFILSSKKLLLSDSGFYLCAWTRLAGWADTQYFGPGTRLTVL.

The chain couples TRBV25-1 to TRBJ2-7; D is uncertain. Between the trimmed V and J ends, which lost 1 base and 1 base, there was a span of 8 bases. CDR1 and CDR2 (germline): MGHDK, SYGVNS. This CDR3 has 14 residues. CDR3 sequence: CASSESALSYEQYF. The DNA for the CDR3 is TGTGCCAGCAGTGAATCCGCCCTGTCCTACGAGCAGTACTTC.

This clonotype was picked up many times. The genes are TRBV7-2 and TRBJ2-7; D assignment may be TRBD1 or TRBD2 (6 bases each). The CDR3 loop spans 14 amino acids. Germline assignment: CDR1 SGHTA and CDR2 FQGNSA. With 3 bases removed from V and 2 bases from J, the gap between germline ends came to 11 bases. The CDR3 protein is CASSFGGGAYEQYF. The DNA of the CDR3 is TGTGCCAGCAGCTTTGGGGGCGGGGCCTACGAGCAGTACTTC.

This clonotype was seen only a few times. V and J are TRBV11-3 and TRBJ2-3; D possibly corresponds to TRBD1 (6 bases). CDR1 is SGHNT and CDR2 is YENEEA in the germline V gene. The CDR3 contains 18 residues. Trimming took 1 base from V and 0 from J, leaving 17 bases between them. CDR3 sequence: CASSLGVRRTASTDTQYF. DNA for the CDR3: TGTGCCAGCAGCTTAGGGGTAAGACGGACAGCTAGCACAGATACGCAGTATTTT.

This clonotype has a single count. V gene TRBV5-1 combines with J gene TRBJ1-4; D is unresolved. Germline-derived CDR1 and CDR2 are SGHRS and YFSETQ. CDR3 length equals 16 residues. Trimming left V 2 bases short and J 8 bases short, with 19 bases between. The CDR3 protein is CASSLTGPRYGEKLFF. In nucleotides, the CDR3 is TGCGCCAGCAGCTTAACCGGCCCGCGTTACGGAGAAAAACTGTTTTTT.

This clonotype appeared many times. The chain is built from TRBV6-2 or TRBV6-3 and TRBJ1-1; D gene unclear. Germline CDR1 reads MNHEY; CDR2 reads SVGEGT. This CDR3 comprises 14 residues. Trimming stripped 2 bases from V and 0 bases from J, with 7 bases between. The CDR3 DNA is TGTGCCAGCAGTTACCCAAAATTGAACACTGAAGCTTTCTTT. Translated, it gives CASSYPKLNTEAFF.

In the case of this clonotype: A much larger clone is a single base away; this may be a read error. The V call is TRBV5-4, the J call TRBJ2-5, with D perhaps TRBD1 (6 bases). The CDR3 extends over 16 amino acids. Looked up from germline, CDR1 is SGHNT and CDR2 is YYREEE (reference sequence). The DNA for the CDR3 is TGTGCCAGCAGCCCTGGGACAACCGAGTACCAAGAGGCCCAGTACTTC. Translation gives CASSPGTTEYQEAQYF. Combining the CDR3 with reference TRBV5-4 and TRBJ2-5 gives the whole variable domain ETGVTQSPTHLIKTRGQQVTLRCSSQSGHNTVSWYQQALGQGPQFIFQYYREEENGRGNFPPRFSGLQFPNYSSELNVNALELDDSALYLCASSPGTTEYQEAQYFGPGTRLLVL.

As for this clonotype: A much bigger clone sits one base away, suggesting this may be a read error. This chain uses TRBV14 with TRBJ2-5; tentative D call: TRBD1 (6 bases). Germline CDR1 SGHDN, CDR2 FVKESK. The length of the CDR3 is 13 residues. DNA for the CDR3: TGTGCCAGCAGCCAAGGGACAGAAGAGCCCCAGTACTTC. Its translation: CASSQGTEEPQYF.

In its sample, this clonotype was seen a few times. The genes are TRBV24-1 and TRBJ2-5; D not resolved. The CDR3 contains 13 residues. Germline lookup yields CDR1 KGHDR and CDR2 SFDVKD. V dropped 3 bases and J dropped 13 bases, with 17 bases sitting between them. The CDR3 protein is CATSDLVDGPRYF. CDR3 DNA: TGTGCCACCAGTGATCTCGTAGACGGGCCAAGGTACTTC.

The chain combines TRBV6-6 with TRBJ1-4; TRBD1 is a possible D gene (5 bases). Trimming took 5 bases from V and 6 from J, leaving 13 bases between them. The CDR3 has 14 amino acids. CDR1 is MNHNY and CDR2 is SVGAGI in the germline V gene (reference sequence). CDR3 protein: CASSHTGFDEKLFF. DNA for the CDR3: TGTGCCAGCAGTCATACAGGTTTCGATGAAAAACTGTTTTTT.

Comment on this clonotype: Here the CDR3 omits its conserved ending phenylalanine or tryptophan, so a read error is the likely source. The chain carries TRBV7-9 and TRBJ2-3, with no clear D. Per germline, CDR1 SEHNR and CDR2 FQNEAQ (reference sequence). The CDR3 covers 12 residues. CDR3 sequence reads: CASSLSRDTQYL. DNA for the CDR3: TGTGCCAGCAGCCTGAGCAGAGATACGCAGTATCTT.

This chain uses TRBV19 with TRBJ1-4; 9 nucleotides align to TRBD1. The CDR3 length is 15 residues. From germline, CDR1 is LNHDA and CDR2 SQIVND (reference sequence). V shed 8 bases, J shed 2 bases, and the junction held 6 bases outside the gene matches. CDR3 amino acids: CASSQGAATNEKLFF. DNA of the CDR3: TGTGCCAGTTCACAGGGGGCGGCGACTAATGAAAAACTGTTTTTT.

The chain recombines TRBV29-1 with TRBJ2-1, with D perhaps being TRBD1 or TRBD2 (7 bases each). Germline V lookup: CDR1 SQVTM, CDR2 ANQGSEA. This CDR3 is built from 14 residues. V was cut by 7 bases and J by 5 bases, with 18 bases left in between. Here the CDR3 DNA reads TGCAGCGGCTTGGGGGAGGGGGCGAACAATGAGCAGTTCTTC. Translation gives CSGLGEGANNEQFF.

A few counts support this clonotype. The chain carries TRBV20-1 and TRBJ2-1; D ambiguous. V gave up 0 bases and J gave up 4 bases, with 4 bases separating them. The germline gives CDR1 DFQATT, CDR2 SNEGSKA (reference sequence). This CDR3 region has 12 residues. CDR3: CSARDGYNEQFF. The CDR3 coding sequence is TGCAGTGCTAGAGACGGGTACAATGAGCAGTTCTTC.

In regard to this clonotype: The conserved closing phenylalanine or tryptophan is absent in this CDR3, likely reflecting a read error. It is unclear where the CDR3 begins or ends on the DNA, so no DNA is shown, and the CDR3 is as TCRdb lists it. This chain uses TRBV7-9 with TRBJ2-2. With termini counted, the CDR3 has 12 amino acids. Germline CDR1 and CDR2: SEHNR and FQNEAQ (reference sequence). The chain's CDR3 is CASSLVPGELLV.

Notes on this clonotype: A read error may explain this, as a much larger clone is one base away. The chain carries TRBV29-1 and TRBJ1-6; D unclear. CDR1 SQVTM and CDR2 ANQGSEA come from the germline V gene. The CDR3 has 17 amino acids. The CDR3 nucleotides are TGCAGCGTTGACCTGAACTCCCCACGGTGGATTGATTCACCCCCCCACTTT. Protein sequence: CSVDLNSPRWIDSPPHF.

The chain carries TRBV6-5 and TRBJ2-2; a weak D match, TRBD2 (6 bases). The CDR3 sequence is 15 residues long. The V and J ends lost 0 bases and 4 bases respectively, with 9 bases between them. The germline gives CDR1 MNHEY, CDR2 SVGAGI. CDR3 nucleotides: TGTGCCAGCAGTTACTCGACGGAGGGCACCGGGGAGCTGTTTTTT. It encodes CASSYSTEGTGELFF.

The rearrangement uses TRBV10-3 and TRBJ2-7, with D perhaps TRBD2 (6 bases). This CDR3 contains 14 residues. V was shortened by 2 bases and J by 1 base, with 9 bases between the two germline ends. CDR1 and CDR2 from the germline V gene are ENHRY and SYGVKD. As DNA, the CDR3 is TGTGCCATCAGTGAGGCGGGGAGATCCTACGAGCAGTACTTC. Translated: CAISEAGRSYEQYF.

With regard to this clonotype: The junction and the germline gene differ at one end; a read error may be behind it. The CDR3 DNA follows: TGTGCCAGCAGTTCCCTCGAAGTCGGGGTGCACACTGGAAACATCATATATTTT. Encoded protein: CASSSLEVGVHTGNIIYF. The chain joins TRBV28 to TRBJ1-3; D is unresolved. The CDR3 runs 18 residues. Germline loops: CDR1 MDHEN, CDR2 SYDVKM.

This clonotype was seen only a few times. The genes are TRBV3-1 and TRBJ2-2; D is unclear. CDR3 length: 17 residues. Looked up from germline, CDR1 is LGHDT and CDR2 is YNNKEL (reference sequence). Trimming removed 1 base at V and 1 base at J, with 13 bases between. The CDR3 nucleotides read TGTGCCAGCAGCCAAGTTTTTTGGGCACAGAACACCGGGGAGCTGTTTTTT. Translated: CASSQVFWAQNTGELFF.

Only a few counts were recorded for this clonotype. A much larger clone is a single base away; this may be a read error. The J gene is TRBJ2-5, the V gene TRBV29-1; D possibly uses TRBD1 or TRBD2 (5 bases each). CDR1 is SQVTM and CDR2 is ANQGSEA in the germline V gene. This CDR3 comprises 13 residues. CDR3 in amino acids: CSVETGLQESQYF. The CDR3 nucleotides are TGCAGCGTTGAAACAGGACTCCAAGAGTCCCAGTACTTC.

This clonotype occurred a few times. The genes are TRBV9 and TRBJ2-1, with 8 bases identical to TRBD2. Trimming at V came to 4 bases and at J to 4 bases, leaving 13 bases not matched to a gene. Germline loops: CDR1 SGDLS, CDR2 YYNGEE. This CDR3 comprises 17 residues. The CDR3 DNA sequence: TGTGCCAGCAGCCCTAGCGGGTCGTATAGTGGTTACAATGAGCAGTTCTTC. Encoded protein: CASSPSGSYSGYNEQFF. The entire variable domain, with the rest obtained from reference TRBV9 and TRBJ2-1, is as follows: DSGVTQTPKHLITATGQRVTLRCSPRSGDLSVYWYQQSLDQGLQFLIQYYNGEERAKGNILERFSAQQFPDLHSELNLSSLELGDSALYFCASSPSGSYSGYNEQFFGPGTRLTVL.